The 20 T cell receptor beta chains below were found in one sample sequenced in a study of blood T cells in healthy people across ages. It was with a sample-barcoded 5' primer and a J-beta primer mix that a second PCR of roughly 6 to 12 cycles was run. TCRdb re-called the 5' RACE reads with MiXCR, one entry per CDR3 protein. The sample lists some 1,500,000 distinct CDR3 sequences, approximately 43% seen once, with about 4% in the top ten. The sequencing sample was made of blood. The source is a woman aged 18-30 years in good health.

The CDR3 protein is CASRAVAYNEQFF. For the CDR3, the DNA is TGTGCCAGCCGGGCGGTTGCCTACAATGAGCAGTTCTTC. The chain recombines TRBV2 with TRBJ2-1; no definite D call. Trimming removed 8 bases at V and 2 bases at J, with 10 bases between. CDR3 size: 13 residues. From germline, CDR1 is SNHLY and CDR2 FYNNEI.

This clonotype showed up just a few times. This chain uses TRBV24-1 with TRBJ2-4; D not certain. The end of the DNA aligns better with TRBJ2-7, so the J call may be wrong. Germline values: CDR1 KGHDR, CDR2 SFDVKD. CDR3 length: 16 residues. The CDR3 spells CATSDSPDARKGEQYF. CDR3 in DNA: TGTGCCACCAGTGATTCCCCGGACGCCAGAAAGGGCGAGCAGTACTTC.

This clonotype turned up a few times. For the CDR3, the DNA is TGTGCCAGCAGCGTAGACACAAGCCAAGAGACCCAGTACTTC. It translates to CASSVDTSQETQYF. The rearrangement joins TRBV9 to TRBJ2-5; D unresolved. Germline V gene lookup returns CDR1 SGDLS and CDR2 YYNGEE. The CDR3 totals 14 residues. V shed 0 bases and J shed 1 base, with 7 bases lying between them.

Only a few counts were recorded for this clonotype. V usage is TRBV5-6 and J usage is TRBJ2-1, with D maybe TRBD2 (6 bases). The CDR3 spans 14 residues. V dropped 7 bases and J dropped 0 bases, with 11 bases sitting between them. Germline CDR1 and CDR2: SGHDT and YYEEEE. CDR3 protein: CASLVADSYNEQFF. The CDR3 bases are TGTGCCAGCCTCGTAGCGGACTCCTACAATGAGCAGTTCTTC.

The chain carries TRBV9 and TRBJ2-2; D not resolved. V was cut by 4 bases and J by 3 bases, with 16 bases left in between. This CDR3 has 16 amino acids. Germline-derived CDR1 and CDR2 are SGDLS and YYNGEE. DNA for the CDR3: TGTGCCAGCAGCCCGACGCCTCACCACGACACCGGGGAGCTGTTTTTT. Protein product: CASSPTPHHDTGELFF.

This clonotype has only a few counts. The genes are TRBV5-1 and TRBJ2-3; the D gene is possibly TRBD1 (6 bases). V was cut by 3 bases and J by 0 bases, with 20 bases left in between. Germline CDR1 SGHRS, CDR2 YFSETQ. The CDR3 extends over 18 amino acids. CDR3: CASSSSARDTYSTDTQYF. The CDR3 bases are TGCGCCAGCAGCTCCTCGGCCCGGGACACCTATAGCACAGATACGCAGTATTTT.

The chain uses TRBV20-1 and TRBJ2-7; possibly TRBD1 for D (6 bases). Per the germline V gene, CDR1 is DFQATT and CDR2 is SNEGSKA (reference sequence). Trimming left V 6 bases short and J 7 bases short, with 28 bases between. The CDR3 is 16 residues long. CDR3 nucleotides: TGCAGTGCCACGGGCCAGGGGCGCAGCTCCTACAATGAGCAGTACTTC. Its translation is CSATGQGRSSYNEQYF.

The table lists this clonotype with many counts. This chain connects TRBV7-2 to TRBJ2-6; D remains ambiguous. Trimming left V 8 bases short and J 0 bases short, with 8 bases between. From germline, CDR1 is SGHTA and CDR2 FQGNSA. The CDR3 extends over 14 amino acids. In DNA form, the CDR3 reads TGTGCCAGCTCACCAGACTCTGGGGCCAACGTCCTGACTTTC. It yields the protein CASSPDSGANVLTF.

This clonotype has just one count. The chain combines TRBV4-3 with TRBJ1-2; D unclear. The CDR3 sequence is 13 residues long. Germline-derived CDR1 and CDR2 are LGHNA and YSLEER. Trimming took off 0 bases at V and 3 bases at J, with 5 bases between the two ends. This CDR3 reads CASSQDSDYGYTF. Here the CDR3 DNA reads TGCGCCAGCAGCCAAGATAGTGACTATGGCTACACCTTC.

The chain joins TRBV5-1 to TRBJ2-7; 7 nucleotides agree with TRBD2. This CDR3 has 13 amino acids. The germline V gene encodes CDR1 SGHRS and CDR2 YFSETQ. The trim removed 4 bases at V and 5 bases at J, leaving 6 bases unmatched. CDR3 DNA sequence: TGCGCCAGCAGCCCGGGGACTATCCACGAGCAGTACTTC. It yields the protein CASSPGTIHEQYF.

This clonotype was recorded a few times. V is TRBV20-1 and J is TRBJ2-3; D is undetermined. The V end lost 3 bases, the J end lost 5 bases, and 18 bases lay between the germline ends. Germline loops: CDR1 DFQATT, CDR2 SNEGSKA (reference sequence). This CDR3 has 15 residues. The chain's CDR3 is CSASAVVPGGDTQYF. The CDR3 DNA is TGCAGTGCTAGTGCGGTAGTCCCGGGCGGAGATACGCAGTATTTT.

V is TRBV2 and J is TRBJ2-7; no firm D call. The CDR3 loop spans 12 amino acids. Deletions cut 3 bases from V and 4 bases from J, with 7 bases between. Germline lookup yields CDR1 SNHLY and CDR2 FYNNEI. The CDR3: CASSELLYEQYF. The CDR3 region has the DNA TGTGCCAGCAGTGAGCTCCTTTACGAGCAGTACTTC.

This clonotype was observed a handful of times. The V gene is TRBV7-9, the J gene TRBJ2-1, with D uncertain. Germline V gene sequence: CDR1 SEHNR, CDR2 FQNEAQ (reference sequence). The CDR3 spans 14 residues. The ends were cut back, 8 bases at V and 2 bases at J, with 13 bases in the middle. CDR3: CASFALMPYNEQFF. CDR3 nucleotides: TGTGCCAGCTTCGCCTTGATGCCCTACAATGAGCAGTTCTTC.

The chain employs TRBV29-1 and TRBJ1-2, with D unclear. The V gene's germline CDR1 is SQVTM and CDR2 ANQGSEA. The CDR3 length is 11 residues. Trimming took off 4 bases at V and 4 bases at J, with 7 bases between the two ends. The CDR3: CSVVGLYGYTF. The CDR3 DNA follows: TGCAGCGTTGTGGGCCTCTATGGCTACACCTTC.

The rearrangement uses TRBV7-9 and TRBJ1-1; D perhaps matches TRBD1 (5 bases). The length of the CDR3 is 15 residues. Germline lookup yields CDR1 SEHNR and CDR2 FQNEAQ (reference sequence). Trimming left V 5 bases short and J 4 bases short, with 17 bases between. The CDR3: CASSLVTRDGTEAFF. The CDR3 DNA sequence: TGTGCCAGCAGCCTCGTTACTCGGGACGGCACTGAAGCTTTCTTT.

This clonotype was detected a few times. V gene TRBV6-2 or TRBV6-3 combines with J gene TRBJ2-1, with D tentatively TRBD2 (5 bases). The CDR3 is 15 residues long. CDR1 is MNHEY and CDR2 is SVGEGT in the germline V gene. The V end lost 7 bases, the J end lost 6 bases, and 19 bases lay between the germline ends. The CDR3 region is CASTPLAGAFNEQFF. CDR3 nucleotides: TGTGCCAGCACCCCCTTGGCGGGCGCCTTCAATGAGCAGTTCTTC.

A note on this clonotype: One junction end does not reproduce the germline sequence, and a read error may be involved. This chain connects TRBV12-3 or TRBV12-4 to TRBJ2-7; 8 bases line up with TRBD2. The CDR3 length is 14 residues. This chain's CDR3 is CASSTTSALYVQYF. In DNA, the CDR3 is TGTGCCAGCAGCACGACTAGCGCGCTCTACGTGCAGTACTTC.

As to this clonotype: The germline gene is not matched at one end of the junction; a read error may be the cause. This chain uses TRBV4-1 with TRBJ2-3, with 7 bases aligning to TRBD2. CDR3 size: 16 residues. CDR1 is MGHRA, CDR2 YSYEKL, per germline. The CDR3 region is CASSHHRLAGTDTLYF. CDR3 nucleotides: TGCGCCAGCAGCCATCATAGACTAGCTGGCACAGATACGCTGTATTTT.

The CDR3 is CASRGLGGYTF. CDR3 bases: TGTGCCAGCAGAGGCTTAGGAGGCTACACCTTC. The chain uses TRBV2 and TRBJ1-2, with unresolved D. CDR3 size: 11 residues. Per germline, CDR1 SNHLY and CDR2 FYNNEI. The V gene lost 6 bases and the J gene lost 8 bases, with 10 bases spanning the gap.

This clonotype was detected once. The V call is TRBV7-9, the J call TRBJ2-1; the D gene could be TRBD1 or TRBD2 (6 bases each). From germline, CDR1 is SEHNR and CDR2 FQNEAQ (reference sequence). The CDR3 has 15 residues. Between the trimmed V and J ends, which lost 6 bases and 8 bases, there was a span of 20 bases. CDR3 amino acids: CASSPGGGTSDEQFF. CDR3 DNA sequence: TGTGCCAGCAGTCCTGGGGGCGGGACCAGTGATGAGCAGTTCTTC.